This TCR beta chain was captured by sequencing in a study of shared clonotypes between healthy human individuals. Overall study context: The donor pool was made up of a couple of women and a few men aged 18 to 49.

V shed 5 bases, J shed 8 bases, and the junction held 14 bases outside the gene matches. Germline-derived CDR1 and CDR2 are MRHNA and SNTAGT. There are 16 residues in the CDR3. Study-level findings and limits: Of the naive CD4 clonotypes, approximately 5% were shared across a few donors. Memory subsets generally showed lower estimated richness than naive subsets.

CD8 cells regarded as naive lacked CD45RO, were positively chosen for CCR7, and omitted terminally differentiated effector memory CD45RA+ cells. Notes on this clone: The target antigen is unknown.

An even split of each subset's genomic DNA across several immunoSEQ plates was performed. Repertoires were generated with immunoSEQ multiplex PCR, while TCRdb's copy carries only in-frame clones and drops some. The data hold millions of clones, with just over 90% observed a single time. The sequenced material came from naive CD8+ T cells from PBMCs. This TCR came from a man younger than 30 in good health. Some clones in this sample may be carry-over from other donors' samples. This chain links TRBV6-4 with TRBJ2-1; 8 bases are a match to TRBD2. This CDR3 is CASSLISGTRGDEQFF. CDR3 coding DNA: TGTGCCAGCAGTCTTATATCTGGGACTAGGGGCGATGAGCAGTTCTTC.